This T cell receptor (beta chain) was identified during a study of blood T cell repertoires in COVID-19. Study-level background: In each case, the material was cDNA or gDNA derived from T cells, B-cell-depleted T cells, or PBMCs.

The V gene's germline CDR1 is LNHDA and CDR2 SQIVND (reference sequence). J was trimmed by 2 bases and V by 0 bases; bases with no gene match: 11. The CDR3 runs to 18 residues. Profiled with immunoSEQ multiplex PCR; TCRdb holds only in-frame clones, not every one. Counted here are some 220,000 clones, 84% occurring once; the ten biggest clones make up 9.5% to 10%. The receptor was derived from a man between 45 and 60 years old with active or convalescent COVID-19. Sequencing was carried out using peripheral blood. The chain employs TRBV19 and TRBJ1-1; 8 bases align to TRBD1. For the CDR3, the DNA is TGTGCCAGTAGTATAGATCAACCGGGACAGGTTTTCAACACTGAAGCTTTCTTT. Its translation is CASSIDQPGQVFNTEAFF.